This TCR beta chain was obtained from a study of CD8 T cells in ankylosing spondylitis. Whole-study findings and limits: Within matched ankylosing spondylitis synovial fluid, disease-linked clones were reportedly significantly enriched.

V was shortened by 4 bases and J by 0 bases, with 11 bases between the two germline ends. This CDR3 contains 15 residues. Comments on this clonotype: The antigen is unknown.

TCRdb fed the 5' RACE reads into MiXCR, producing one record per CDR3 protein. The table records just over 350,000 distinct CDR3 sequences, more than 20% of them present only once. The source material was blood, either unsorted or a sorted T cell fraction (not recorded which). The chain couples TRBV12-3 or TRBV12-4 to TRBJ2-3, with D uncertain. The clonotype was recovered from a male donor with ankylosing spondylitis or in good health (not recorded which). The CDR3 region is CASSSPWSSTDTQYF. The CDR3 nucleotides read TGTGCCAGCAGTTCCCCGTGGTCTAGCACAGATACGCAGTATTTT.